Here is one T cell receptor beta chain with its context. These data originate in a study of cytomegalovirus exposure and HLA in healthy donors. Between the trimmed V and J ends, which lost 4 bases and 11 bases, there was a span of 14 bases. CDR1 is MGHDK, CDR2 SYGVNS, per germline. There are 12 residues in the CDR3. The PCR ran on 60 Vbeta and 13 Jbeta primers. Generated by immunoSEQ multiplex PCR, the TCRdb table keeps only in-frame clones and is missing some. The table shows under 250,000 clones, with 60% to 80% occurring only once. The chain couples TRBV25-1 to TRBJ1-1, with D hard to call. The receptor comes from a male donor in good health and CMV-seronegative. The sample taken for sequencing was PBMCs. CDR3 in DNA: TGTGCCAGCAGTGCACCGCACAGAGGGGCTTTCTTT. Its translation is CASSAPHRGAFF. Variable domain in full (rest from reference TRBV25-1 and TRBJ1-1): EADIYQTPRYLVIGTGKKITLECSQTMGHDKMYWYQQDPGMELHLIHYSYGVNSTEKGDLSSESTVSRIRTEHFPLTLESARPSHTSQYLCASSAPHRGAFFGQGTRLTVV.